The clone carrying this T cell receptor beta chain was counted only a few times. Its target is not known. A junction boundary mismatches the germline segment, possibly from a read error. This record comes from a study of blood T cells in healthy people across ages. Isolation per sample recovered at least 7 million PBMCs. The second PCR ran about 6 to 12 cycles with a sample-barcoded 5' primer and J-beta primers. Tagging of each cDNA molecule was performed by a template-switch adaptor with 12 random nucleotides. TCRdb fed the 5' RACE reads into MiXCR, producing one record per CDR3 protein. The table includes about 730,000 distinct CDR3 sequences, 35% to 45% detected once. Germline loops: CDR1 MNHNY, CDR2 SVGAGI (reference sequence). The CDR3 length is 16 residues. Overall study findings and caveats: Any conclusive comparison of naive versus antigen-experienced cells was prevented by using unsorted PBMCs.

V is TRBV6-6 and J is TRBJ2-3; weak D call: TRBD1 (6 bases). The sample taken for sequencing was blood. This TCR derives from a woman aged 60 to 75 in good health. The CDR3 DNA reads TGTGCGAGCAGGGTAGCCCCCGGGACACCGGATGATACGCAGTATTTT. It yields the protein CASRVAPGTPDDTQYF.